Below are 27 T cell receptor beta chains sequenced from a single sample in a study of blood T cell repertoires in COVID-19. TCRdb keeps only in-frame clones here, not all; method: immunoSEQ multiplex PCR. Of more than 100,000 clones in the sample, about 86% are singletons; the top ten hold about 2.6%. The sample was PBMCs or T cells enriched from blood (not recorded which). The receptors stem from a man between 40 and 49 years old with acute COVID-19.

This clone was counted between two and nine times. The rearrangement uses TRBV3-1 (or the pseudogene TRBV3-2) and TRBJ1-1; no definite D call. Germline V gene sequence: CDR1 LGHDT, CDR2 YNNKEL (reference sequence). The V end was cut by 2 bases, the J end by 4 bases, with 17 bases between. This CDR3 region has 16 residues. The CDR3 DNA reads TGTGCCAGCAGCCAAATGCCAGAAGGGAGAGGCACTGAAGCTTTCTTT. This sequence encodes CASSQMPEGRGTEAFF.

This sequence joins TRBV6-5 and TRBJ2-1, with TRBD1 as a possible D gene (6 bases). Trimming stripped 2 bases from V and 8 bases from J, with 10 bases between. In germline, CDR1 is MNHEY, CDR2 SVGAGI. This CDR3 has 13 residues. This chain's CDR3 is CASSYDRYHEQFF. The CDR3 nucleotides are TGTGCCAGCAGTTACGACAGGTACCATGAGCAGTTCTTC.

This clone was recorded only once. The rearrangement links TRBV27 to TRBJ2-7; the match to TRBD1 covers 8 bases. The CDR3 totals 14 residues. The germline gives CDR1 MNHEY, CDR2 SMNVEV (reference sequence). J lost 4 bases, V lost 4 bases, and 6 bases had no gene match. In DNA form, the CDR3 reads TGTGCCAGCAGTTCCTGGGGACAGGCTTACGAGCAGTACTTC. As protein: CASSSWGQAYEQYF.

This clone was counted between two and nine times. The J gene is TRBJ1-6, the V gene TRBV3-1 (or the pseudogene TRBV3-2); D uncertain. The germline gives CDR1 LGHDT, CDR2 YNNKEL (reference sequence). The CDR3 runs 12 residues. V lost 5 bases, J lost 13 bases, and 12 bases lay in between. The CDR3 spells CASSFPSGPLHF. CDR3 sequence (DNA): TGTGCCAGCAGCTTCCCCTCGGGGCCCCTCCACTTT.

The V call is TRBV5-4, the J call TRBJ2-7, with 8 bases matching TRBD1. The CDR3 loop spans 15 amino acids. Germline V gene data show CDR1 as SGHNT and CDR2 as YYREEE (reference sequence). V lost 0 bases, J lost 7 bases, and 9 bases stayed unmatched. The CDR3 region has the DNA TGTGCCAGCAGCTTGGCCGGACAGGGTGTAGAGGAGCAGTACTTC. It yields the protein CASSLAGQGVEEQYF.

A single count supports this clone. The chain joins TRBV3-1 (or the pseudogene TRBV3-2) to TRBJ2-1; D is perhaps TRBD2 (6 bases). The germline V gene encodes CDR1 LGHDT and CDR2 YNNKEL (reference sequence). The CDR3 totals 14 residues. Deletions cut 6 bases from V and 7 bases from J, with 16 bases between. CDR3 loop: CASSKPSARNEQFF. CDR3 DNA sequence: TGTGCCAGCAGTAAGCCTAGCGCCAGAAATGAGCAGTTCTTC.

The chain is built from TRBV7-9 and TRBJ2-2; 10 nucleotides line up with TRBD2. Per the germline V gene, CDR1 is SEHNR and CDR2 is FQNEAQ (reference sequence). The CDR3 totals 19 residues. V lost 11 bases, J lost 1 base, and 19 bases stayed unmatched. For the CDR3, the DNA is TGTGCCCTCCACCCGGATCGTTCACTAGCGGGGCTGAACACCGGGGAGCTGTTTTTT. Protein: CALHPDRSLAGLNTGELFF.

This clone was seen a single time. As DNA, the CDR3 is TGTGCCAGCAGCCAAGATAGTGGGAGTGGAGACATTCAGTACTTC. Its translation: CASSQDSGSGDIQYF. The chain has TRBV3-1 (or the pseudogene TRBV3-2) and TRBJ2-4; a weak D match, TRBD2 (5 bases). This CDR3 has 15 residues. Trimming removed 0 bases at V and 8 bases at J, with 14 bases between. From germline, CDR1 is LGHDT and CDR2 YNNKEL (reference sequence).

V usage is TRBV27 and J usage is TRBJ1-2; D is unresolved. V lost 5 bases to trimming and J lost 0 bases, with 7 bases between them. Germline-derived CDR1 and CDR2 are MNHEY and SMNVEV (reference sequence). The CDR3 covers 13 residues. CDR3 nucleotides: TGTGCCAGCAGTCTGTACTCTAACTATGGCTACACCTTC. It yields the protein CASSLYSNYGYTF.

A single count supports this clone. The rearrangement links TRBV6-5 to TRBJ1-2, with 8 bases lining up with TRBD1. This CDR3 contains 14 residues. Germline-derived CDR1 and CDR2 are MNHEY and SVGAGI. V trimming: 5 bases; J trimming: 1 base; junction bases outside the gene matches: 3. CDR3 nucleotide sequence: TGTGCCAGCAGTAGGACAGGGTTTAACTATGGCTACACCTTC. Residues: CASSRTGFNYGYTF.

This clone appeared a few times. This chain uses TRBV11-2 with TRBJ1-6; 7 bases are a match to TRBD1. The germline V gene encodes CDR1 SGHAT and CDR2 FQNNGV. Germline trimming cut 5 bases from V and 8 bases from J; bases unmatched to any gene: 15. The length of the CDR3 is 17 residues. DNA of the CDR3: TGTGCCAGCAGCCTAGGCCCAATCAGGGGGTGGGATTCACCCCTCCACTTT. The encoded protein is CASSLGPIRGWDSPLHF.

This clone occurred once. This chain connects TRBV19 to TRBJ1-5, with D possibly TRBD1 on 6 matching bases. Trimming pared 8 bases from V and 5 bases from J, leaving 19 bases between. This CDR3 spans 15 amino acids. CDR1 and CDR2 from the germline V gene are LNHDA and SQIVND (reference sequence). The CDR3 DNA reads TGTGCCAGTTCTCCGGGACAAAAAGAATATCAGCCCCAGCATTTT. This gives the protein CASSPGQKEYQPQHF.

V usage is TRBV12-2 and J usage is TRBJ2-5; the tabulated D call, TRBD1, remains unverified against the DNA. TRBV12-2 is designated a pseudogene. The CDR3 loop spans 15 amino acids. CDR3 amino acids: CASRLAGTVEETQYF. The CDR3 coding sequence is TGTGCAAGTCGCTTAGCGGGGACAGTGGAAGAGACCCAGTACTTC.

The rearrangement links TRBV19 to TRBJ1-2; 9 positions agree with TRBD1. The CDR3 covers 11 residues. The germline V gene has CDR1 LNHDA and CDR2 SQIVND (reference sequence). The DNA of the CDR3 is TGTGCGTGCCGGGACAGGGCGGGCTACACCTTC. This codes for CACRDRAGYTF.

Turning to this clone: One junction end does not reproduce the germline sequence, and a read error may be involved. The rearrangement uses TRBV7-7 and TRBJ2-2; the D gene is possibly TRBD1 (7 bases). The CDR3 spans 17 residues. CDR1 is SSHAT and CDR2 is FNYEAQ in the germline V gene (reference sequence). The CDR3 region has the DNA TGTGCTAGCAGCTTAAACGGAGACAGGGAGGTAACCGGGGAGCTGTTTTTT. Amino acid sequence: CASSLNGDREVTGELFF. Looking up the rest from reference TRBV7-7 and TRBJ2-2 gives the full variable domain: GAGVSQSPRYKVTKRGQDVTLRCDPISSHATLYWYQQALGQGPEFLTYFNYEAQPDKSGLPSDRFSAERPEGSISTLTIQRTEQRDSAMYRCASSLNGDREVTGELFFGEGSRLTVL.

V and J are TRBV9 and TRBJ1-6; a weak D match, TRBD1 (6 bases). Germline V lookup: CDR1 SGDLS, CDR2 YYNGEE. There are 15 residues in the CDR3. V lost 6 bases, J lost 0 bases, and 10 bases lay in between. Written as DNA, the CDR3 is TGTGCCAGCAAGGAAGGGGGCTCCTATAATTCACCCCTCCACTTT. It codes for CASKEGGSYNSPLHF. The full variable domain, rest sourced from reference TRBV9 and TRBJ1-6, is DSGVTQTPKHLITATGQRVTLRCSPRSGDLSVYWYQQSLDQGLQFLIQYYNGEERAKGNILERFSAQQFPDLHSELNLSSLELGDSALYFCASKEGGSYNSPLHFGNGTRLTVT.

This chain links TRBV6-5 with TRBJ1-6, with D perhaps matching TRBD1 (6 bases). Per the germline V gene, CDR1 is MNHEY and CDR2 is SVGAGI. Trimming left V 0 bases short and J 11 bases short, with 14 bases between. This CDR3 comprises 15 residues. In DNA form, the CDR3 reads TGTGCCAGCAGTTACTCTGGGGGCTCCGGGACACCCCTCCACTTT. Its protein product is CASSYSGGSGTPLHF.

CDR3 in DNA: TGTGCCACCAGTGACCCCGGGACAGGGGCCTATGGCTACACCTTC. Protein product: CATSDPGTGAYGYTF. This sequence joins TRBV24-1 and TRBJ1-2, with TRBD1 matching over 10 bases. The germline CDR1 and CDR2 sequences are KGHDR and SFDVKD. V shed 4 bases and J 4 bases; nucleotides not matched to a gene: 5. CDR3 length equals 15 residues.

The chain has TRBV6-4 and TRBJ1-2, with D possibly being TRBD1 (5 bases). Germline lookup yields CDR1 MRHNA and CDR2 SNTAGT. Trimming left V 2 bases short and J 10 bases short, with 17 bases between. This CDR3 region has 14 residues. The CDR3 is CASSDQAGREAYTF. CDR3 nucleotide sequence: TGTGCCAGCAGTGACCAGGCAGGGCGAGAGGCCTACACCTTC.

This rearrangement joins TRBV28 to TRBJ2-5, with 11 bases that match TRBD2. Germline CDR1 and CDR2: MDHEN and SYDVKM. CDR3 length: 14 residues. V lost 6 bases to trimming and J lost 3 bases; unmatched junction nucleotides: 3. Here the CDR3 reads CASSIAGGEETQYF. The CDR3 DNA reads as TGTGCCAGCAGCATAGCGGGGGGGGAAGAGACCCAGTACTTC.

This chain joins TRBV7-3 and TRBJ1-3; D may be TRBD1 (6 bases). This CDR3 is built from 15 residues. Germline values: CDR1 SGHTA, CDR2 FQGTGA. V lost 5 bases and J 4 bases, leaving 15 bases between the germline ends. The CDR3: CASSVGGAIGNTIYF. CDR3 DNA: TGTGCCAGCAGCGTTGGGGGGGCTATCGGAAACACCATATATTTT. Complete variable domain (other parts from reference TRBV7-3 and TRBJ1-3): GAGVSQTPSNKVTEKGKYVELRCDPISGHTALYWYRQSLGQGPEFLIYFQGTGAADDSGLPNDRFFAVRPEGSVSTLKIQRTERGDSAVYLCASSVGGAIGNTIYFGEGSWLTVV.

The V and J genes are TRBV2 and TRBJ2-7, with TRBD2 identical over 7 bases. This CDR3 is 13 amino acids long. The germline gives CDR1 SNHLY, CDR2 FYNNEI. Trimming removed 2 bases from V and 2 bases from J; junction bases left unmatched: 0. DNA of the CDR3: TGTGCCAGCAGTGAAACTAGCGCCTACGAGCAGTACTTC. It is translated as CASSETSAYEQYF.

The chain recombines TRBV9 with TRBJ2-1; TRBD2 matches 12 bases. This CDR3 is built from 16 residues. In germline, CDR1 is SGDLS, CDR2 YYNGEE. J gave up 8 bases and V 3 bases, and 9 bases lay outside the gene matches. The CDR3 nucleotides are TGTGCCAGCAGCGAAGTCCTAGCGGGGGGGCGTGATGAGCAGTTCTTC. It specifies CASSEVLAGGRDEQFF. The full variable domain, in which reference TRBV9 and TRBJ2-1 provide the parts outside the CDR3, is DSGVTQTPKHLITATGQRVTLRCSPRSGDLSVYWYQQSLDQGLQFLIQYYNGEERAKGNILERFSAQQFPDLHSELNLSSLELGDSALYFCASSEVLAGGRDEQFFGPGTRLTVL.

Of note for this clone: Different DNA sequences within this sample yield the same CDR3. The chain has TRBV7-9 and TRBJ2-7, with 7 bases fitting TRBD1. The J segment lost 2 bases and the V segment lost 2 bases, leaving 3 bases of the junction unmatched. Germline CDR1 reads SEHNR; CDR2 reads FQNEAQ (reference sequence). This CDR3 contains 14 residues. CDR3 DNA sequence: TGTGCCAGCAGCTTAAGACAGGGTCCCTACGAGCAGTACTTC. Amino acids: CASSLRQGPYEQYF.

CDR3 nucleotide sequence: TGTGCCAGCAGTTACTTCTCAGGACAGGGCGCGGAAAAACTGTTTTTT. Translated: CASSYFSGQGAEKLFF. This chain connects TRBV6-5 to TRBJ1-4, with 8 nucleotides matching TRBD1. Trimming at V came to 1 base and at J to 8 bases, leaving 9 bases not matched to a gene. This CDR3 is 16 amino acids long. The germline gives CDR1 MNHEY, CDR2 SVGAGI.

In this sample, this clone turned up once. The chain joins TRBV27 to TRBJ1-5; tentative D call: TRBD1 (5 bases). V was trimmed by 5 bases and J by 0 bases, leaving 17 bases between them. The CDR3 spans 17 residues. Germline CDR1 is MNHEY and CDR2 is SMNVEV (reference sequence). The CDR3 loop reads CASSPLMGDYSNQPQHF. In nucleotides, the CDR3 is TGTGCCAGCAGTCCCCTGATGGGGGACTATAGCAATCAGCCCCAGCATTTT.

The chain recombines TRBV6-5 with TRBJ1-6, with D perhaps matching TRBD1 (5 bases). CDR3 length: 14 amino acids. Germline V gene data show CDR1 as MNHEY and CDR2 as SVGAGI. Trimming left V 10 bases short and J 2 bases short, with 12 bases between. DNA of the CDR3: TGTGCCACGGGAACGGGGGCCTATAATTCACCCCTCCACTTT. This gives the protein CATGTGAYNSPLHF.